One and the same sample provided the 2 T cell receptor beta chains below, sequenced in a study of blood T cells in healthy people across ages. Using a J-beta primer mix together with a sample-barcoded 5' primer, a second PCR was run for roughly 6 to 11 cycles. Via MiXCR, TCRdb re-called the 5' RACE reads, giving one row per CDR3 protein. Among more than 800,000 distinct CDR3 sequences, more than 25% were seen once, and the ten largest hold approximately 15%. The sequenced sample consisted of blood. The receptor set was obtained from a woman aged 80 or older in good health.

This clonotype was seen repeatedly, ten times or more. The chain links TRBV4-2 to TRBJ2-5; perhaps D is TRBD1 or TRBD2 (5 bases each). The CDR3 totals 16 residues. Germline loops: CDR1 LGHNA, CDR2 YNFKEQ. V lost 3 bases, J lost 3 bases, and 17 bases lay in between. CDR3 coding DNA: TGTGCCAGCAGCCAGCTCACCGGGACGAGGAAAGAGACCCAGTACTTC. Encoded protein: CASSQLTGTRKETQYF.

Remarks on this clonotype: A much larger clone sits a single nucleotide away, making a read error possible. The chain couples TRBV20-1 to TRBJ2-7; 7 bases align to TRBD1. CDR1 DFQATT and CDR2 SNEGSKA come from the germline V gene (reference sequence). The CDR3 consists of 13 residues. The V and J ends lost 5 bases and 4 bases, in that order; junction bases with no gene match: 8. The CDR3 protein is CSAGEPGGYEQYF. The DNA for the CDR3 is TGCAGTGCTGGGGAGCCAGGGGGTTACGAGCAGTACTTC.